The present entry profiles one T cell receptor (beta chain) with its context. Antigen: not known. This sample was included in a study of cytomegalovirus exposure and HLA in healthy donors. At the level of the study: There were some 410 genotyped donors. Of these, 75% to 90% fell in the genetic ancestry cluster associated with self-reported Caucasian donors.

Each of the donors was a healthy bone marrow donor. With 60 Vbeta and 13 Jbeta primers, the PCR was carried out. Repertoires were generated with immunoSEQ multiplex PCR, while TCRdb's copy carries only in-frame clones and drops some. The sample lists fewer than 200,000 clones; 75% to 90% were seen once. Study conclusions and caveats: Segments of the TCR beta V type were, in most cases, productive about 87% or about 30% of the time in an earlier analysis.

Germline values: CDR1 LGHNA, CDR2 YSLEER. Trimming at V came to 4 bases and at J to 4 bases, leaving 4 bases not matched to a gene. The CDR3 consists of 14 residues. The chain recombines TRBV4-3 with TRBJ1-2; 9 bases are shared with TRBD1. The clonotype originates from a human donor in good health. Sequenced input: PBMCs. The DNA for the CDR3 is TGCGCCAGCAGCCGGGGGACAGGGAGCTATGGCTACACCTTC. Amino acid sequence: CASSRGTGSYGYTF.